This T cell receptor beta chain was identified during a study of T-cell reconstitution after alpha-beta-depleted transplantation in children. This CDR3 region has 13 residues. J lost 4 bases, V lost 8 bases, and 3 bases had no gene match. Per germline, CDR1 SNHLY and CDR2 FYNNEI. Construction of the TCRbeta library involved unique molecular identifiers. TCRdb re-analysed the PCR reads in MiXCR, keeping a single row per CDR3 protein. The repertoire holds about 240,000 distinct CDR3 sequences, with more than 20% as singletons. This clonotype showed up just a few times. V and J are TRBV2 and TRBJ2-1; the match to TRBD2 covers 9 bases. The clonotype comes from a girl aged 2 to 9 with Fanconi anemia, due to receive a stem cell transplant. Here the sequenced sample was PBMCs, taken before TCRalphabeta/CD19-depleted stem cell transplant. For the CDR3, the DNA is TGTGCCAGCGACACTAGCGGGTACAATGAGCAGTTCTTC. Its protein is CASDTSGYNEQFF.